This TCR beta chain was captured in a study of regulatory T cells in long-lasting Graves disease. This clonotype came up a few times. This CDR3 spans 19 amino acids. V shed 5 bases and J 2 bases; nucleotides not matched to a gene: 17. Germline lookup yields CDR1 MRHNA and CDR2 SNTAGT. Sequencing libraries for TCR beta were prepared with iRepertoire HTBI primers and Arm-PCR of CDR3 regions. TCRdb processed the multiplex PCR reads anew with MiXCR; each CDR3 protein has one entry. Altogether some 350,000 distinct CDR3 sequences are present, 16% being singletons, with the ten largest covering 20%. Time point noted: newly diagnosed GD, antithyroid drugs for less than 3 months. PBMC-derived RNA was used for the TCR library. These data were also filed under a second study, of T cells in Graves' hyperthyroidism and ophthalmopathy.

The sequencing used peripheral blood mononuclear cells (PBMCs), collected at new diagnosis, from a patient treated with antithyroid drugs. The TCR originated in a young woman with Graves disease. The rearrangement links TRBV6-4 to TRBJ2-1, with 8 bases aligning to TRBD1. DNA of the CDR3: TGTGCCAGCAGTTCACAAAGGGGTACCGGGACAGGCACCTACAATGAGCAGTTCTTC. The encoded protein is CASSSQRGTGTGTYNEQFF.